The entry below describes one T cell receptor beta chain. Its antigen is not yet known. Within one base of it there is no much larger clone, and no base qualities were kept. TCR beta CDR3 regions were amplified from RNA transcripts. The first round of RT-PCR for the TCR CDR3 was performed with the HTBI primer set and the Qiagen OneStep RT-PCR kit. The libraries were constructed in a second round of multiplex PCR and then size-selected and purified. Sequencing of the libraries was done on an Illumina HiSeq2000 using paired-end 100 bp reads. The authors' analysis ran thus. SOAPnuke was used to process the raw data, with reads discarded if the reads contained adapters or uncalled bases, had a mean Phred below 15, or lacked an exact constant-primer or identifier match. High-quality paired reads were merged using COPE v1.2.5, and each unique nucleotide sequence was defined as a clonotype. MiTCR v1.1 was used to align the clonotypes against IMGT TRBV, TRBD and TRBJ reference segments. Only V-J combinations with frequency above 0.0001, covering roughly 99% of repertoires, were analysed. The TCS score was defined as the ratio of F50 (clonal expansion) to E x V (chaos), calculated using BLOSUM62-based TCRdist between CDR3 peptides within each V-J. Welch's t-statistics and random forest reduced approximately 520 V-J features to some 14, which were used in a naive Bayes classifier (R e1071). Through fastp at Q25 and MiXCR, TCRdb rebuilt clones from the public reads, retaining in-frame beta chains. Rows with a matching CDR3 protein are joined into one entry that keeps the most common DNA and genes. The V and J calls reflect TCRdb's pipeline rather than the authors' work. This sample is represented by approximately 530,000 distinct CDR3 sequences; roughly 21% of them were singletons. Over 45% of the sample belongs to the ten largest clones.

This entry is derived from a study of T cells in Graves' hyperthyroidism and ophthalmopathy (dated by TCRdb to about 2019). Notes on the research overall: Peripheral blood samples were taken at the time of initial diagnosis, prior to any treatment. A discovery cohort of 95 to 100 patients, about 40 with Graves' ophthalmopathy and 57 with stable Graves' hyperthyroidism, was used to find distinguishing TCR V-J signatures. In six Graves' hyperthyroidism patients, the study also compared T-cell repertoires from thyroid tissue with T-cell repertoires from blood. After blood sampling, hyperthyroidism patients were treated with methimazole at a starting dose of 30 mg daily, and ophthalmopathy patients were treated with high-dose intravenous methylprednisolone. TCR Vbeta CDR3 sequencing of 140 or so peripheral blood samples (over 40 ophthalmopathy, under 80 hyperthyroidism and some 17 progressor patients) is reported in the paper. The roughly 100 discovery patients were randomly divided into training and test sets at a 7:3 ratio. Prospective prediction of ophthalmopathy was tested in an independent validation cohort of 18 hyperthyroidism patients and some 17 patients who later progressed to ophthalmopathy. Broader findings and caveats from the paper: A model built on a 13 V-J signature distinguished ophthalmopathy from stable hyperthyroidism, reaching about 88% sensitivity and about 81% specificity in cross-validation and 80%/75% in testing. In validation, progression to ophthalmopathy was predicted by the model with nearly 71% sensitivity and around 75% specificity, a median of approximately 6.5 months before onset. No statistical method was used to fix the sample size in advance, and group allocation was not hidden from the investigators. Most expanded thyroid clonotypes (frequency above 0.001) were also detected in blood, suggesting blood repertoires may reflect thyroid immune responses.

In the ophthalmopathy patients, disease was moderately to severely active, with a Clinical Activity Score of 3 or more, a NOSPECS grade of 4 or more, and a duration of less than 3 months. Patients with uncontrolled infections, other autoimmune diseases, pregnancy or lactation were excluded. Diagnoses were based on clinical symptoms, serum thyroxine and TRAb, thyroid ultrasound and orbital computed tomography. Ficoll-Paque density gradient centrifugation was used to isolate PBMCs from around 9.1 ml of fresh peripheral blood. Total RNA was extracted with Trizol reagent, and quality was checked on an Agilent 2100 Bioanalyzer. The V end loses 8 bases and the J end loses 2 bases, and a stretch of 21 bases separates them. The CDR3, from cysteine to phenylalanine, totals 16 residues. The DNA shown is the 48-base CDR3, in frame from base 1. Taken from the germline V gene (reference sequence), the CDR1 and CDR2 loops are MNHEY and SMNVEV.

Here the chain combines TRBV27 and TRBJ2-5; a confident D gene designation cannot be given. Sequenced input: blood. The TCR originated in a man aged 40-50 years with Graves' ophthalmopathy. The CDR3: CASCPGTRLRQETQYF. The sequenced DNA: TGTGCCAGCTGTCCGGGCACCCGCCTAAGACAAGAGACCCAGTACTTC.